The present TCR beta chain was sequenced within a study of identical twins. Whole-study findings and limits: Cord blood beta clonotypes present at high abundance carried fewer insertions; no such pattern appeared in memory repertoires. The degree of excess twin sharing was weaker in beta out-of-frame sequences.

The authors used template switching to add a universal primer site and gave cDNA unique molecular identifiers. TCRdb recomputed calls from the 5' RACE reads with MiXCR, one row per CDR3 protein. The data contain roughly 1.6 million distinct CDR3 sequences, around 33% of them singletons. The V end was cut by 3 bases, the J end by 6 bases, with 7 bases between. Germline-derived CDR1 and CDR2 are DFQATT and SNEGSKA (reference sequence). The CDR3 contains 11 residues. Concerning this clonotype itself: Its antigen remains unknown.

Sequencing input: cord blood. The J gene is TRBJ2-3, the V gene TRBV20-1, with D hard to call. This sequence originates from a newborn girl in good health. CDR3 sequence reads: CSARARDTQYF. As DNA, the CDR3 is TGCAGTGCTAGGGCCAGGGATACGCAGTATTTT.